The 17 T cell receptor beta chains below were found in one sample sequenced in a study of CD8+ T cells in alopecia areata. Specified treatment: oral pan-JAK inhibitor, 5-10 mg twice daily. Extracted RNA was reverse transcribed into cDNA, the sequencing template. TCRdb's copy holds only in-frame clones and misses some; the assay was immunoSEQ multiplex PCR. The sample carries approximately 210,000 clones, 60% to 70% recorded once. The sequencing used CD4+ T cells sorted from blood, collected at week 4, from a patient treated with tofacitinib. The receptors were sampled from a human donor with alopecia areata.

Only a few counts were recorded for this clone. The chain employs TRBV14 and TRBJ2-6, with D perhaps given as TRBD1 or TRBD2 (6 bases each). The CDR3 sequence is 17 residues long. In germline, CDR1 is SGHDN, CDR2 FVKESK. V was cut by 3 bases and J by 0 bases, with 12 bases left in between. The CDR3 region has the DNA TGTGCCAGCAGCCAGCTCAGGGGAGGCTCTGGGGCCAACGTCCTGACTTTC. Protein product: CASSQLRGGSGANVLTF.

This rearrangement joins TRBV29-1 to TRBJ1-1; TRBD1 aligns across 8 bases. The CDR3 has 12 residues. Germline loops: CDR1 SQVTM, CDR2 ANQGSEA. Here the CDR3 reads CSTNGQGAEAFF. Here the CDR3 DNA reads TGCAGTACTAATGGACAGGGCGCTGAAGCTTTCTTT.

This clone was seen a handful of times. V usage is TRBV29-1 and J usage is TRBJ1-2, with D possibly being TRBD1 (5 bases). Germline CDR1 reads SQVTM; CDR2 reads ANQGSEA. The CDR3 is made up of 14 amino acids. The V end was cut by 7 bases, the J end by 4 bases, with 19 bases between. The CDR3 is CSAPHLGALYGYTF. The CDR3 DNA follows: TGCAGCGCCCCCCACCTAGGGGCCCTCTATGGCTACACCTTC.

The rearrangement joins TRBV30 to TRBJ2-3; no definite D call. The CDR3 has 16 amino acids. The germline V gene encodes CDR1 GTSNPN and CDR2 SVGIG (reference sequence). V lost 0 bases and J lost 2, with 15 bases in between. The CDR3 DNA reads TGTGCCTGGAGTGTTGTACCTCCCCTTATCACAGATACGCAGTATTTT. Amino acids: CAWSVVPPLITDTQYF.

Only a few counts were recorded for this clone. The rearrangement joins TRBV29-1 to TRBJ1-1; the D gene is possibly TRBD1 (6 bases). The CDR3 runs 14 residues. V lost 5 bases to trimming and J lost 8 bases, with 21 bases between them. Germline lookup yields CDR1 SQVTM and CDR2 ANQGSEA. The CDR3 nucleotides read TGCAGCGTTTGCCGGCCGGGACACCAAAGCGAAGCTTTCTTT. Encoded protein: CSVCRPGHQSEAFF.

This rearrangement joins TRBV4-1 to TRBJ2-5; TRBD2 matches 8 bases. Germline CDR1 and CDR2: MGHRA and YSYEKL. Trimming at V came to 1 base and at J to 2 bases, leaving 15 bases not matched to a gene. This CDR3 has 19 residues. CDR3 sequence: CASSQVPFLRAGEQETQYF. The CDR3 region has the DNA TGCGCCAGCAGCCAAGTACCGTTCCTTCGAGCGGGGGAGCAAGAGACCCAGTACTTC.

The rearrangement uses TRBV7-2 and TRBJ2-5, with 12 bases that match TRBD2. Germline-derived CDR1 and CDR2 are SGHTA and FQGNSA. This CDR3 is built from 18 residues. The ends lost 1 base at V and 4 bases at J; junction bases unmatched: 10. The CDR3 DNA follows: TGTGCCAGCAGCTTAGTGGGGGGACTAGCGGGTTCGGGAGAGACCCAGTACTTC. Translation gives CASSLVGGLAGSGETQYF.

This sequence joins TRBV29-1 and TRBJ2-7; the match to TRBD1 covers 10 bases. Trimming cost V 7 bases and J 3 bases; bases outside gene matches: 9. The CDR3 has 14 residues. Germline CDR1 reads SQVTM; CDR2 reads ANQGSEA. CDR3 DNA sequence: TGCAGCGCCCGCGCCGGGACAGGGGTCTACGAGCAGTACTTC. This sequence encodes CSARAGTGVYEQYF.

In its sample, this clone was seen a few times. This chain connects TRBV5-6 to TRBJ2-1; unclear D gene. The CDR3 length is 16 residues. Germline CDR1 SGHDT, CDR2 YYEEEE. Trimming shortened V by 1 base and J by 2 bases, and 13 bases separated the two germline ends. The CDR3 is CASSLWFAAPYNEQFF. In DNA, the CDR3 is TGTGCCAGCAGCTTGTGGTTTGCGGCCCCCTACAATGAGCAGTTCTTC.

Only a few counts were recorded for this clone. This rearrangement joins TRBV30 to TRBJ1-6, with 7 bases that match TRBD1. Looked up from germline, CDR1 is GTSNPN and CDR2 is SVGIG (reference sequence). J was trimmed by 7 bases and V by 4 bases; bases with no gene match: 7. This CDR3 comprises 14 residues. CDR3 residues: CAWKAGTENSPLHF. In DNA, the CDR3 is TGTGCCTGGAAAGCCGGGACAGAAAATTCACCCCTCCACTTT. Filled out from reference TRBV30 and TRBJ1-6, the complete variable domain reads SQTIHQWPATLVQPVGSPLSLECTVEGTSNPNLYWYRQAAGRGLQLLFYSVGIGQISSEVPQNLSASRPQDRQFILSSKKLLLSDSGFYLCAWKAGTENSPLHFGNGTRLTVT.

This chain links TRBV29-1 with TRBJ2-7, with 8 positions matching TRBD2. The CDR3 covers 14 residues. In germline, CDR1 is SQVTM, CDR2 ANQGSEA. Trimming took 5 bases from V and 2 from J; bases not matched to a gene: 8. The CDR3 loop is CSVNGGDSAYEQYF. The CDR3 bases are TGCAGCGTTAACGGGGGGGACTCCGCCTACGAGCAGTACTTC.

J is TRBJ1-2 and V is TRBV7-9, with unresolved D. The CDR3 covers 12 residues. Trimming left V 1 base short and J 13 bases short, with 13 bases between. CDR1 and CDR2 (germline): SEHNR, FQNEAQ (reference sequence). The CDR3 reads CASSLGTIGPTF. CDR3 sequence (DNA): TGTGCCAGCAGCTTAGGAACGATAGGGCCCACCTTC.

V and J are TRBV6-6 and TRBJ1-6, with 10 positions matching TRBD1. The ends lost 7 bases at V and 7 bases at J; junction bases unmatched: 4. There are 14 residues in the CDR3. Germline values: CDR1 MNHNY, CDR2 SVGAGI (reference sequence). The CDR3 DNA reads TGTGCCAGCAAAGGACAGGGGGAGAATTCACCCCTCCACTTT. Translating it yields CASKGQGENSPLHF.

The chain joins TRBV4-2 to TRBJ1-5, with D possibly being TRBD1 (5 bases). The germline gives CDR1 LGHNA, CDR2 YNFKEQ. The CDR3 length is 15 residues. The V gene lost 1 base and the J gene lost 3 bases, with 10 bases spanning the gap. The CDR3 is CASSQVQGPNQPQHF. As DNA, the CDR3 is TGTGCCAGCAGCCAAGTGCAGGGACCCAATCAGCCCCAGCATTTT.

V is TRBV10-3 and J is TRBJ2-7, with 9 bases fitting TRBD1. This CDR3 comprises 12 residues. The ends lost 5 bases at V and 5 bases at J; junction bases unmatched: 1. Germline V gene lookup returns CDR1 ENHRY and CDR2 SYGVKD. The DNA for the CDR3 is TGTGCCATCAGTACAGGGGGCCACGAGCAGTACTTC. Amino acids: CAISTGGHEQYF.

The chain joins TRBV7-9 to TRBJ2-6; D is unclear. CDR1 and CDR2 (germline): SEHNR, FQNEAQ (reference sequence). The ends were cut back, 5 bases at V and 0 bases at J, with 11 bases in the middle. This CDR3 has 16 amino acids. For the CDR3, the DNA is TGTGCCAGCAGCCCCGGACGGAGCTCTGGGGCCAACGTCCTGACTTTC. This gives the protein CASSPGRSSGANVLTF.

The chain combines TRBV30 with TRBJ2-7; D call uncertain. V lost 3 bases and J 2 bases, leaving 14 bases between the germline ends. The CDR3 is 14 amino acids. CDR1 and CDR2 (germline): GTSNPN, SVGIG (reference sequence). As DNA, the CDR3 is TGTGCCTGGAGCTCCCCGGGCCCGCCCTACGAGCAGTACTTC. Protein sequence: CAWSSPGPPYEQYF. Using reference TRBV30 and TRBJ2-7 for the parts outside the CDR3, the full variable domain is SQTIHQWPATLVQPVGSPLSLECTVEGTSNPNLYWYRQAAGRGLQLLFYSVGIGQISSEVPQNLSASRPQDRQFILSSKKLLLSDSGFYLCAWSSPGPPYEQYFGPGTRLTVT.